These 5 T cell receptor beta chains share one sample of origin, sequenced in a study of T cells in Graves' hyperthyroidism and ophthalmopathy. It was RNA transcripts that yielded the amplified TCR beta CDR3 regions. Primed by the HTBI set, a first-round RT-PCR was run on the TCR CDR3. TCRdb called the multiplex PCR reads again in MiXCR, with one record for every CDR3 protein. The table includes about 600,000 distinct CDR3 sequences, 16% detected once. Sequencing used blood. These receptors originate from a woman aged 35 to 49 with Graves' ophthalmopathy.

Note on this clonotype: Relative to the germline gene, one junction end is altered; a read error may explain this. V usage is TRBV18 and J usage is TRBJ2-7, with 9 nucleotides matching TRBD2. The CDR3 totals 14 residues. Germline V gene lookup returns CDR1 KGHSH and CDR2 LQKENI. The CDR3 nucleotides read TGTGCCAACTCACCGACTAGCGGCTCCTACGAGCAGTACTTC. Its protein is CANSPTSGSYEQYF.

This clonotype came up once. The V call is TRBV12-3 or TRBV12-4, the J call TRBJ2-1; TRBD2 might be the D (6 bases). The CDR3 runs to 14 residues. The V end lost 7 bases, the J end lost 5 bases, and 15 bases lay between the germline ends. This CDR3 reads CASNLGGAHNEQFF. CDR3 DNA sequence: TGTGCCAGCAATTTGGGGGGAGCTCACAATGAGCAGTTCTTC.

This clonotype has ten or more counts. The chain joins TRBV2 to TRBJ2-4; D not resolved. The V end was cut by 2 bases, the J end by 5 bases, with 10 bases between. This CDR3 contains 14 residues. The germline CDR1 and CDR2 sequences are SNHLY and FYNNEI. The CDR3 bases are TGTGCCAGCAGTGAAAGCAGATTGGAAAACATTCAGTACTTC. Encoded protein: CASSESRLENIQYF. The full variable domain, with the rest looked up from reference TRBV2 and TRBJ2-4, is EPEVTQTPSHQVTQMGQEVILRCVPISNHLYFYWYRQILGQKVEFLVSFYNNEISEKSEIFDDQFSVERPDGSNFTLKIRSTKLEDSAMYFCASSESRLENIQYFGAGTRLSVL.

This clonotype was observed a handful of times. The chain joins TRBV20-1 to TRBJ1-3; maybe TRBD1 (6 bases). Trimming took off 3 bases at V and 6 bases at J, with 6 bases between the two ends. This CDR3 has 11 amino acids. Germline lookup yields CDR1 DFQATT and CDR2 SNEGSKA (reference sequence). The CDR3 protein is CSARGANTIYF. For the CDR3, the DNA is TGCAGTGCTAGGGGGGCAAACACCATATATTTT.

Concerning this clonotype: This sequence may be a read error, since a much larger clone differs from it by one base. The CDR3 DNA reads as TGTGCCAGCAGCCCGGGACAGGGGGCGCGTGGCCACACCTTC. Translating it yields CASSPGQGARGHTF. This chain joins TRBV5-6 and TRBJ1-2; 12 bases line up with TRBD1. CDR1 and CDR2 (germline): SGHDT, YYEEEE. This CDR3 has 14 residues.